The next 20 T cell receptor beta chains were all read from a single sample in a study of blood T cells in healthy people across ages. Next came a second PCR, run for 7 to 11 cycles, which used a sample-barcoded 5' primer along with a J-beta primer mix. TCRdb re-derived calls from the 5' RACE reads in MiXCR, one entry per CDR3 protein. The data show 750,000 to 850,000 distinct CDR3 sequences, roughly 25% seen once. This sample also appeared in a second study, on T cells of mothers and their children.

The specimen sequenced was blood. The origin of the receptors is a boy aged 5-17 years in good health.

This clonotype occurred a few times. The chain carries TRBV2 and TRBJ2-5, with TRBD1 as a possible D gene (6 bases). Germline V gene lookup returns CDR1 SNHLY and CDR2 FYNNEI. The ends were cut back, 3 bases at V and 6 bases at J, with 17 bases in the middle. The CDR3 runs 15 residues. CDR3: CASSEIRGPGQTQYF. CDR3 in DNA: TGTGCCAGCAGTGAGATCAGGGGCCCTGGGCAGACCCAGTACTTC.

The CDR3 DNA is TGTGCCAGCAGTGGAATAGCGGGGTTCGATGAGCAGTTCTTC. Its translation is CASSGIAGFDEQFF. The rearrangement uses TRBV2 and TRBJ2-1, with 8 bases lining up with TRBD2. This CDR3 has 14 amino acids. The junction had 7 bases not matched to a gene; V was cut back by 4 bases and J by 8 bases. Per germline, CDR1 SNHLY and CDR2 FYNNEI.

The CDR3 DNA reads TGTGCCAGCAGTACCGGACGGAGCTCCTACGAGCAGTACTTC. This codes for CASSTGRSSYEQYF. The chain joins TRBV27 to TRBJ2-7; D is unresolved. Germline loops: CDR1 MNHEY, CDR2 SMNVEV (reference sequence). Trimming cost V 5 bases and J 0 bases, with 11 bases left between them. CDR3 length equals 14 residues.

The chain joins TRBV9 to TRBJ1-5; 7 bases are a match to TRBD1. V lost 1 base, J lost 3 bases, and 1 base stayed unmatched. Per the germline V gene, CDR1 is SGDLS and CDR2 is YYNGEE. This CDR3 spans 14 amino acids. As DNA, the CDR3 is TGTGCCAGCAGCGTACAGGGGGACAATCAGCCCCAGCATTTT. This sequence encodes CASSVQGDNQPQHF. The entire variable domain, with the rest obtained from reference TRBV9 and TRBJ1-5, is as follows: DSGVTQTPKHLITATGQRVTLRCSPRSGDLSVYWYQQSLDQGLQFLIQYYNGEERAKGNILERFSAQQFPDLHSELNLSSLELGDSALYFCASSVQGDNQPQHFGDGTRLSIL.

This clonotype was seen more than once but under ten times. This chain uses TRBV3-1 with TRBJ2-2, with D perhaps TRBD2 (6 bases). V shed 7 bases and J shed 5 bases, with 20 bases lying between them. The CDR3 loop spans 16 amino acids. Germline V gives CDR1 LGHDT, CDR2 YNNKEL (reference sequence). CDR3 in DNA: TGTGCCAGCAAAGAATCGGGGCGGGGTATTACCGGGGAGCTGTTTTTT. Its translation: CASKESGRGITGELFF.

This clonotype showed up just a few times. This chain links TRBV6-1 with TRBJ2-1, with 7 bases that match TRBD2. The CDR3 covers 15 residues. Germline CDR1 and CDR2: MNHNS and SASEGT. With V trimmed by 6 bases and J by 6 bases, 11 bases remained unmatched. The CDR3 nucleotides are TGTGCCAGCAGCCTTGAGGGCGGGAGCTTCAATGAGCAGTTCTTC. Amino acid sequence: CASSLEGGSFNEQFF.

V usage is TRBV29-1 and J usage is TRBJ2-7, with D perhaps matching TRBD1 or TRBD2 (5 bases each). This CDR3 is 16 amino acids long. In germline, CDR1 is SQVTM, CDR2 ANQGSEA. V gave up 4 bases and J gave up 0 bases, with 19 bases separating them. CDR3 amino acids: CSVVIGAGTGSYEQYF. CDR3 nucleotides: TGCAGCGTTGTAATTGGGGCAGGGACGGGCTCCTACGAGCAGTACTTC.

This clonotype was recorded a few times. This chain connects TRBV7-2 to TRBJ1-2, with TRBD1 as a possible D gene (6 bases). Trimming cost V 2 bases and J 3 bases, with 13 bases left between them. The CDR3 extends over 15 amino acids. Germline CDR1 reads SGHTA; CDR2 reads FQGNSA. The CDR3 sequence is CASSLRGDPYYGYTF. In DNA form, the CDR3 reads TGTGCCAGCAGCTTAAGGGGGGATCCATACTATGGCTACACCTTC.

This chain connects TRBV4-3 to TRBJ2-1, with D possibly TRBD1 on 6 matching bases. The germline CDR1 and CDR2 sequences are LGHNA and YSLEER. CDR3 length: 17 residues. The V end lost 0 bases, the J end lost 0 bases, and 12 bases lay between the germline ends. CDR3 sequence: CASSQDGVTGSYNEQFF. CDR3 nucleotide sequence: TGCGCCAGCAGCCAAGATGGTGTGACAGGCTCCTACAATGAGCAGTTCTTC.

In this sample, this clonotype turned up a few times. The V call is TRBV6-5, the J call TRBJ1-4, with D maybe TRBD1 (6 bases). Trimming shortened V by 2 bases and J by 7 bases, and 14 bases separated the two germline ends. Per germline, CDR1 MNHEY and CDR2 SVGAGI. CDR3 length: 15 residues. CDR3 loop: CASSYRGRGGEKLFF. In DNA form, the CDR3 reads TGTGCCAGCAGTTACCGGGGCAGGGGTGGTGAAAAACTGTTTTTT.

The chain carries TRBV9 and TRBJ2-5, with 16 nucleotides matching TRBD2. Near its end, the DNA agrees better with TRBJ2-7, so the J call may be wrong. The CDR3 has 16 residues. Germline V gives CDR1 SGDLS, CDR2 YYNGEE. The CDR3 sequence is CASSPGTSGREDEQYF. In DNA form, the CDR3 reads TGTGCCAGCAGCCCCGGGACTAGCGGGAGGGAGGACGAGCAGTACTTC.

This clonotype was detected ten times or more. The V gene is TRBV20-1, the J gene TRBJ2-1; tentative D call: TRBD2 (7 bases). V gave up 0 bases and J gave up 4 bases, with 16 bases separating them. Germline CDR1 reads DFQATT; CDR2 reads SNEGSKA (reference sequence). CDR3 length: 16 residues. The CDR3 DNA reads TGCAGTGCTAGAGACCAGGCGGGGGCGCTTTACAATGAGCAGTTCTTC. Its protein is CSARDQAGALYNEQFF.

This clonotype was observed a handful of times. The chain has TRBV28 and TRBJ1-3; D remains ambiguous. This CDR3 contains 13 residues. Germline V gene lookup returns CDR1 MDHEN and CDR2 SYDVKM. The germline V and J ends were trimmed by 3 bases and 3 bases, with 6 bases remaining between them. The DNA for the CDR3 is TGTGCCAGCAGTTTCCCTCTTGGAAACACCATATATTTT. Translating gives CASSFPLGNTIYF.

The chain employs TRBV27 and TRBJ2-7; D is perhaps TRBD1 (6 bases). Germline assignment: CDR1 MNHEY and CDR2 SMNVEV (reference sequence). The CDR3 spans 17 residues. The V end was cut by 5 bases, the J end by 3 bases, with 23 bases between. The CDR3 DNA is TGTGCCAGCAGTACCTCCCGACAGGCACTATTCGACTACGAGCAGTACTTC. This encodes CASSTSRQALFDYEQYF.

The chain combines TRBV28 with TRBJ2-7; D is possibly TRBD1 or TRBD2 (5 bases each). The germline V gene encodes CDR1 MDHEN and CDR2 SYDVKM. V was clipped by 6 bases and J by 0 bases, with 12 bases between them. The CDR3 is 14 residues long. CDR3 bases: TGTGCCAGCAGATCCTGGGGGAGCTCCTACGAGCAGTACTTC. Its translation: CASRSWGSSYEQYF. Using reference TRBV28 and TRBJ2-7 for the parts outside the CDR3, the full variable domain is DVKVTQSSRYLVKRTGEKVFLECVQDMDHENMFWYRQDPGLGLRLIYFSYDVKMKEKGDIPEGYSVSREKKERFSLILESASTNQTSMYLCASRSWGSSYEQYFGPGTRLTVT.

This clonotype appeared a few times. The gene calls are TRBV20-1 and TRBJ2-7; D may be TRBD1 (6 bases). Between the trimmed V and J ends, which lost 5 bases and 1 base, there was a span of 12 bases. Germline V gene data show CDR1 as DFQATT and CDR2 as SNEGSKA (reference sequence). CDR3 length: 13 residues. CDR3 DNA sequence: TGCAGTGCTCGAAGGACAGTATCCTACGAGCAGTACTTC. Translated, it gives CSARRTVSYEQYF.

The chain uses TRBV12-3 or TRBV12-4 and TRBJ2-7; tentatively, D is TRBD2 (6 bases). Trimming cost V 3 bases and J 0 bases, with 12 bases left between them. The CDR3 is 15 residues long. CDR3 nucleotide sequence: TGTGCCAGCAGTTTTCCCACCGGGAGCTCCTACGAGCAGTACTTC. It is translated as CASSFPTGSSYEQYF.

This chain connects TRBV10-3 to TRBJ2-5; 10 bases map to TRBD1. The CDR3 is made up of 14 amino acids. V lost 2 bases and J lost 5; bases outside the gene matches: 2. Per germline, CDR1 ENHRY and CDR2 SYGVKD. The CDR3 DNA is TGTGCCATCAGTGAGGGGACAGGGGAGGAGACCCAGTACTTC. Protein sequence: CAISEGTGEETQYF.

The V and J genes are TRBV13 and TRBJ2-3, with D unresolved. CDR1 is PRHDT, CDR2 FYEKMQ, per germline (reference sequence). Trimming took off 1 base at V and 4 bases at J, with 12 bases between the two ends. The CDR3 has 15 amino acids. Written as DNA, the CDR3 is TGTGCCAGCAGCTTAGTGAGTAGCAACCCAGATACGCAGTATTTT. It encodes CASSLVSSNPDTQYF. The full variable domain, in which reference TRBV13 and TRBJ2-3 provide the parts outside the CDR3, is AAGVIQSPRHLIKEKRETATLKCYPIPRHDTVYWYQQGPGQDPQFLISFYEKMQSDKGSIPDRFSAQQFSDYHSELNMSSLELGDSALYFCASSLVSSNPDTQYFGPGTRLTVL.

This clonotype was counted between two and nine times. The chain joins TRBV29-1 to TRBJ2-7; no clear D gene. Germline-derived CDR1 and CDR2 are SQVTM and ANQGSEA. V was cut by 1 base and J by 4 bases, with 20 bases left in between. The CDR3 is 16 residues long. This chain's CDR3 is CSVEVSRNKRFYEQYF. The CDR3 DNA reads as TGCAGCGTTGAAGTTTCCAGAAACAAGAGATTTTACGAGCAGTACTTC.